These 28 T cell receptor beta chains share one sample of origin, sequenced in a study of control samples from healthy donors and cancer patients. Using immunoSEQ multiplex PCR, the repertoire was profiled, and TCRdb retains in-frame clones only, with some absent. The sample consists of 130,000 to 150,000 clones, more than 90% of them appearing once. Material for sequencing was blood. The receptors were sampled from a man aged 25-40 years in good health.

Only a few counts were recorded for this clone. V usage is TRBV18 and J usage is TRBJ1-5; no firm D call. This CDR3 contains 17 residues. The germline CDR1 and CDR2 sequences are KGHSH and LQKENI. Trimming took 5 bases from V and 3 from J, leaving 20 bases between them. CDR3 in amino acids: CASSAKPTRANNQPQHF. The CDR3 DNA sequence: TGTGCCAGCTCAGCAAAGCCCACCCGGGCGAACAATCAGCCCCAGCATTTT.

The CDR3 here is CSVEQGVVETQYF. The CDR3 DNA reads as TGCAGCGTTGAACAGGGGGTTGTGGAGACCCAGTACTTC. The V and J genes are TRBV29-1 and TRBJ2-5; 7 bases are a match to TRBD1. Germline CDR1 is SQVTM and CDR2 is ANQGSEA. Trimming cost V 2 bases and J 5 bases; bases outside gene matches: 5. The length of the CDR3 is 13 residues. Drawing the rest from reference TRBV29-1 and TRBJ2-5, the complete variable domain is SAVISQKPSRDICQRGTSLTIQCQVDSQVTMMFWYRQQPGQSLTLIATANQGSEATYESGFVIDKFPISRPNLTFSTLTVSNMSPEDSSIYLCSVEQGVVETQYFGPGTRLLVL.

The chain is built from TRBV2 and TRBJ2-7; 7 bases map to TRBD2. Germline V CDR1 and CDR2: SNHLY, FYNNEI. Unmatched junction bases numbered 9, after V lost 6 bases and J lost 4 bases. The CDR3 runs 14 residues. DNA for the CDR3: TGTGCCAGCAGCCGCCCCCGCGGGGGTTACGAGCAGTACTTC. Encoded protein: CASSRPRGGYEQYF.

The chain has TRBV7-3 and TRBJ1-1; D not certain. The ends were cut back, 1 base at V and 5 bases at J, with 20 bases in the middle. Germline V gene lookup returns CDR1 SGHTA and CDR2 FQGTGA. The CDR3 loop spans 17 amino acids. Here the CDR3 DNA reads TGTGCCAGCAGCTTAATAGCTAACAGCCTAGAAGATACTGAAGCTTTCTTT. Translated, it gives CASSLIANSLEDTEAFF.

This rearrangement joins TRBV6-5 to TRBJ2-2; tentatively, D is TRBD1 (6 bases). Germline V gene lookup returns CDR1 MNHEY and CDR2 SVGAGI. The CDR3 loop spans 15 amino acids. The germline V and J ends were trimmed by 1 base and 1 base, with 7 bases remaining between them. The CDR3 spells CASSYWGLNTGELFF. The CDR3 nucleotides are TGTGCCAGCAGTTACTGGGGGCTGAACACCGGGGAGCTGTTTTTT.

The chain uses TRBV6-6 and TRBJ1-6; perhaps TRBD1 as D (6 bases). The CDR3 has 16 residues. Trimming left V 2 bases short and J 5 bases short, with 13 bases between. Germline V gene sequence: CDR1 MNHNY, CDR2 SVGAGI (reference sequence). The CDR3 nucleotides are TGTGCCAGCAGTTACGGGGGGCAGAATGATAATTCACCCCTCCACTTT. This codes for CASSYGGQNDNSPLHF.

This clone came up once. V and J are TRBV2 and TRBJ2-6; TRBD1 matches 7 bases. The junction had 11 bases not matched to a gene; V was cut back by 6 bases and J by 0 bases. CDR1 SNHLY and CDR2 FYNNEI come from the germline V gene. The CDR3 has 18 amino acids. The CDR3 nucleotides read TGTGCCAGCAGGGGGGCACAGGGGTTTAGCTCTGGGGCCAACGTCCTGACTTTC. Encoded protein: CASRGAQGFSSGANVLTF.

Comment on this clone: In the same sample, other DNA sequences code for this CDR3. This chain joins TRBV2 and TRBJ1-5; 8 nucleotides agree with TRBD1. The CDR3 totals 14 residues. The trim removed 10 bases at V and 1 base at J, leaving 6 bases unmatched. CDR1 is SNHLY and CDR2 is FYNNEI in the germline V gene. DNA of the CDR3: TGTGCCACCCTAGGACAGGGAAGCAATCAGCCCCAGCATTTT. Its protein is CATLGQGSNQPQHF.

The chain couples TRBV15 to TRBJ1-1, with unresolved D. This CDR3 has 13 residues. Germline V gene lookup returns CDR1 LNHNV and CDR2 YYDKDF (reference sequence). Trimming pared 0 bases from V and 3 bases from J, leaving 5 bases between. The CDR3 protein is CATSRDADTEAFF. The DNA of the CDR3 is TGTGCCACCAGCAGAGATGCGGACACTGAAGCTTTCTTT.

Concerning this clone itself: Other nucleotide sequences in the sample specify the same CDR3. The chain combines TRBV28 with TRBJ2-7; D is unresolved. Germline CDR1 and CDR2: MDHEN and SYDVKM. The germline V and J ends were trimmed by 1 base and 4 bases, with 5 bases remaining between them. The length of the CDR3 is 12 residues. CDR3 region: CASSLLGYEQYF. DNA of the CDR3: TGTGCCAGCAGTTTATTAGGGTACGAGCAGTACTTC. Complete variable domain (other parts from reference TRBV28 and TRBJ2-7): DVKVTQSSRYLVKRTGEKVFLECVQDMDHENMFWYRQDPGLGLRLIYFSYDVKMKEKGDIPEGYSVSREKKERFSLILESASTNQTSMYLCASSLLGYEQYFGPGTRLTVT.

The chain recombines TRBV2 with TRBJ1-1, with D perhaps matching TRBD1 (6 bases). CDR3 size: 11 residues. V was clipped by 3 bases and J by 11 bases, with 10 bases between them. Germline V gene sequence: CDR1 SNHLY, CDR2 FYNNEI. As DNA, the CDR3 is TGTGCCAGCAGTGATGTGGGGGCTGCTTTCTTT. It is translated as CASSDVGAAFF.

V is TRBV13 and J is TRBJ1-4, with 10 bases identical to TRBD1. V gave up 5 bases and J gave up 1 base; unmatched junction bases: 7. CDR1 is PRHDT, CDR2 FYEKMQ, per germline (reference sequence). This CDR3 contains 17 residues. The CDR3 DNA follows: TGTGCCAGCAGCCTGACAGGGGGCGGAGGAACTAATGAAAAACTGTTTTTT. This gives the protein CASSLTGGGGTNEKLFF.

The chain couples TRBV23-1 to TRBJ1-3; TRBD1 might be the D (6 bases). TRBV23-1 is noted as an ORF with a role that remains uncertain. V lost 6 bases to trimming and J lost 7 bases, with 22 bases between them. CDR3 length: 16 residues. The CDR3, as DNA: TGCGCCAGCAGACTTTTCTTACAGGGTCTAGGGAACACCATATATTTT. It is translated as CASRLFLQGLGNTIYF.

This clone appeared a few times. V usage is TRBV28 and J usage is TRBJ2-3; 11 bases align to TRBD2. The CDR3 is 15 amino acids. V gave up 8 bases and J gave up 4 bases; unmatched junction bases: 8. The germline V gene encodes CDR1 MDHEN and CDR2 SYDVKM. CDR3 sequence (DNA): TGTGCCAGCTCCGATACTAGCGGGGGATCAGATACGCAGTATTTT. This gives the protein CASSDTSGGSDTQYF.

The gene calls are TRBV21-1 and TRBJ1-2; the table's D call, TRBD1, was not checked against the DNA. TRBV21-1 is termed a pseudogene. The CDR3 has 15 residues. CDR3 protein: CASSKAPRVLYGYTF. For the CDR3, the DNA is TGTGCCAGCAGCAAAGCACCCAGGGTTCTTTATGGCTACACCTTC.

The chain joins TRBV4-1 to TRBJ2-7, with 10 positions matching TRBD2. The CDR3 totals 18 residues. The V and J ends lost 0 bases and 2 bases, in that order; junction bases with no gene match: 10. CDR1 and CDR2 (germline): MGHRA, YSYEKL. The chain's CDR3 is CASSQDRGAGGLTYEQYF. CDR3 nucleotide sequence: TGCGCCAGCAGCCAAGATCGGGGAGCGGGGGGGCTCACCTACGAGCAGTACTTC.

This rearrangement joins TRBV2 to TRBJ1-2, with 8 bases lining up with TRBD1. Trimming cost V 6 bases and J 4 bases; bases outside gene matches: 16. The CDR3 has 17 amino acids. Looked up from germline, CDR1 is SNHLY and CDR2 is FYNNEI. The CDR3 DNA reads as TGTGCCAGCAGATGGACAGGGCGAGTCGATCGTGGCTATGGCTACACCTTC. This codes for CASRWTGRVDRGYGYTF.

The chain joins TRBV6-5 to TRBJ1-4; 10 nucleotides match TRBD1. The CDR3 sequence is 14 residues long. The junction had 6 bases not matched to a gene; V was cut back by 7 bases and J by 7 bases. CDR1 is MNHEY, CDR2 SVGAGI, per germline. The CDR3 region has the DNA TGTGCCAGCAAAGTGGGACAGGGGCGTGAAAAACTGTTTTTT. Residues: CASKVGQGREKLFF.

J is TRBJ2-1 and V is TRBV7-9; TRBD2 matches 13 bases. The germline V gene encodes CDR1 SEHNR and CDR2 FQNEAQ (reference sequence). The V and J ends lost 10 bases and 2 bases, in that order; junction bases with no gene match: 11. The CDR3 totals 17 residues. CDR3 in amino acids: CATYHETSGGAYNEQFF. The CDR3 DNA is TGTGCCACCTACCATGAAACTAGCGGGGGGGCCTACAATGAGCAGTTCTTC.

This chain connects TRBV19 to TRBJ2-3; possibly TRBD1 for D (6 bases). CDR3 length equals 17 residues. Germline lookup yields CDR1 LNHDA and CDR2 SQIVND (reference sequence). V was trimmed by 3 bases and J by 4 bases, leaving 20 bases between them. The CDR3 DNA reads as TGTGCCAGTAGTATTGGGTTCGGGCAGGGGCGCGCAGATACGCAGTATTTT. Amino acids: CASSIGFGQGRADTQYF.

The V call is TRBV4-2, the J call TRBJ2-1; D is tentatively TRBD1 or TRBD2 (5 bases each). Germline CDR1 is LGHNA and CDR2 is YNFKEQ. Trimming took 1 base from V and 2 from J, leaving 12 bases between them. CDR3 length equals 16 residues. Here the CDR3 DNA reads TGTGCCAGCAGCCAAGTCTCCCGGGACGCCTACAATGAGCAGTTCTTC. Translating gives CASSQVSRDAYNEQFF.

The rearrangement links TRBV28 to TRBJ1-1; no reliable D call. This CDR3 contains 13 residues. Germline V lookup: CDR1 MDHEN, CDR2 SYDVKM. V lost 7 bases and J lost 1, with 10 bases in between. The CDR3 nucleotides are TGTGCCAGCACCACCGTTTCGAACACTGAAGCTTTCTTT. It codes for CASTTVSNTEAFF.

V usage is TRBV11-2 and J usage is TRBJ1-1, with 7 positions matching TRBD1. This CDR3 is 14 amino acids long. The germline V gene encodes CDR1 SGHAT and CDR2 FQNNGV. The V gene end was trimmed by 4 bases and the J gene end by 5 bases; junction bases not matched to a gene: 7. CDR3 coding DNA: TGTGCCAGCAGCTCAATGACAGGGAGTACTGAAGCTTTCTTT. This sequence encodes CASSSMTGSTEAFF. Using reference TRBV11-2 and TRBJ1-1 for the parts outside the CDR3, the full variable domain is EAGVAQSPRYKIIEKRQSVAFWCNPISGHATLYWYQQILGQGPKLLIQFQNNGVVDDSQLPKDRFSAERLKGVDSTLKIQPAKLEDSAVYLCASSSMTGSTEAFFGQGTRLTVV.

The rearrangement links TRBV6-6 to TRBJ1-3; D is possibly TRBD1 (5 bases). V was cut by 4 bases and J by 0 bases, with 13 bases left in between. Germline loops: CDR1 MNHNY, CDR2 SVGAGI (reference sequence). CDR3 size: 16 residues. This CDR3 reads CASSSGTVSSGNTIYF. The CDR3 DNA sequence: TGTGCCAGCAGTTCCGGGACGGTGAGCTCTGGAAACACCATATATTTT.

The chain is built from TRBV2 and TRBJ1-2; D unresolved. V was trimmed by 5 bases and J by 1 base, leaving 5 bases between them. Looked up from germline, CDR1 is SNHLY and CDR2 is FYNNEI. The CDR3 runs 12 residues. The chain's CDR3 is CASSQRNYGYTF. CDR3 in DNA: TGTGCCAGCAGTCAACGTAACTATGGCTACACCTTC.

This rearrangement joins TRBV7-7 to TRBJ2-5; TRBD1 matches at 7 bases. The CDR3 sequence is 15 residues long. Germline-derived CDR1 and CDR2 are SSHAT and FNYEAQ (reference sequence). V gave up 5 bases and J gave up 4 bases; unmatched junction bases: 10. The CDR3: CASSVADRARETQYF. The DNA of the CDR3 is TGTGCCAGCAGCGTTGCAGACAGGGCCCGAGAGACCCAGTACTTC.

The chain employs TRBV4-2 and TRBJ2-2; a possible D gene is TRBD1 (6 bases). Germline CDR1 reads LGHNA; CDR2 reads YNFKEQ. The CDR3 consists of 17 residues. The V and J ends lost 0 bases and 4 bases respectively, with 15 bases between them. The CDR3 DNA reads as TGTGCCAGCAGCCAAGAAATCAGGGGCGGTCTCACCGGGGAGCTGTTTTTT. The encoded protein is CASSQEIRGGLTGELFF.

The chain carries TRBV4-2 and TRBJ1-3; possible D gene TRBD1, 5 bases. Per germline, CDR1 LGHNA and CDR2 YNFKEQ. Trimming left V 0 bases short and J 2 bases short, with 14 bases between. The CDR3 runs 17 residues. Here the CDR3 DNA reads TGTGCCAGCAGCCAAGAAGCGGGGCAGGACACTGGAAACACCATATATTTT. It codes for CASSQEAGQDTGNTIYF.